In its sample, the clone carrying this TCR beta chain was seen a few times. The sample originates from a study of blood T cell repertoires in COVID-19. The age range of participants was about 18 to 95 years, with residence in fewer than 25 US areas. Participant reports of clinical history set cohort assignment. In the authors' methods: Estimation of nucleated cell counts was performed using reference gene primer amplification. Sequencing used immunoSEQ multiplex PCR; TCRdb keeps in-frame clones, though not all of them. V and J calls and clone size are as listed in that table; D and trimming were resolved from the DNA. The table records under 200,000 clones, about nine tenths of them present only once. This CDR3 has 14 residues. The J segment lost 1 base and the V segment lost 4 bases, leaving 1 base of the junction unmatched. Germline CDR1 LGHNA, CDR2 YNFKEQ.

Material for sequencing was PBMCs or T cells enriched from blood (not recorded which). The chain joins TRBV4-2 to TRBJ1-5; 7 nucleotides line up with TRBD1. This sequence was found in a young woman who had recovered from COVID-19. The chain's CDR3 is CASSPRGSNQPQHF. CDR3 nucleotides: TGTGCCAGCAGCCCCAGGGGGAGCAATCAGCCCCAGCATTTT.